The 25 T cell receptor beta chains reported below all come from one sample, sequenced in a study of shared T cell receptors in the human thymus. Libraries were prepared by immunoSEQ multiplex PCR; TCRdb keeps only in-frame clonotypes and omits some of them. The table includes about 400,000 clones, just under 95% detected once. The sequenced sample consisted of thymocytes. Source of these receptors: a human donor.

The V call is TRBV2, the J call TRBJ1-5; 7 nucleotides match TRBD1. V lost 3 bases to trimming and J lost 3 bases; unmatched junction nucleotides: 5. Looked up from germline, CDR1 is SNHLY and CDR2 is FYNNEI. This CDR3 comprises 15 residues. CDR3 in amino acids: CASSDLDRNNQPQHF. CDR3 nucleotides: TGTGCCAGCAGTGACCTGGACAGGAACAATCAGCCCCAGCATTTT.

This clone came up once. The V and J genes are TRBV6-6 and TRBJ2-3, with TRBD1 matching 7 bases. The V gene end was trimmed by 7 bases and the J gene end by 4 bases; junction bases not matched to a gene: 8. Germline V lookup: CDR1 MNHNY, CDR2 SVGAGI (reference sequence). This CDR3 is 14 amino acids long. DNA for the CDR3: TGTGCCAGCATACACCCACAGGGGTCAGATACGCAGTATTTT. This translates into CASIHPQGSDTQYF.

The V gene is TRBV7-9, the J gene TRBJ2-1; 8 bases agree with TRBD2. Germline V gene sequence: CDR1 SEHNR, CDR2 FQNEAQ (reference sequence). V lost 5 bases and J lost 6; bases outside the gene matches: 18. The CDR3 extends over 18 amino acids. The CDR3 coding sequence is TGTGCCAGCAGCCGAAAGGAAGGACTAGCCTTTATAGGCAATGAGCAGTTCTTC. It yields the protein CASSRKEGLAFIGNEQFF. The whole variable domain, filled in from reference TRBV7-9 and TRBJ2-1, reads DTGVSQNPRHKITKRGQNVTFRCDPISEHNRLYWYRQTLGQGPEFLTYFQNEAQLEKSRLLSDRFSAERPKGSFSTLEIQRTEQGDSAMYLCASSRKEGLAFIGNEQFFGPGTRLTVL.

The chain is built from TRBV7-9 and TRBJ2-7; 10 bases line up with TRBD2. The CDR3 length is 17 residues. The V gene end was trimmed by 5 bases and the J gene end by 0 bases; junction bases not matched to a gene: 10. Germline assignment: CDR1 SEHNR and CDR2 FQNEAQ (reference sequence). For the CDR3, the DNA is TGTGCCAGCAGCCCACTAGGACTAGCGGATTTCTCCTACGAGCAGTACTTC. Residues: CASSPLGLADFSYEQYF.

CDR3 in DNA: TGTGCCAGCAGCTTAGCGCGGACCGCCCGGCAGTCCTACAATGAGCAGTTCTTC. This sequence encodes CASSLARTARQSYNEQFF. The gene calls are TRBV7-8 and TRBJ2-1; no reliable D call. The CDR3 is made up of 18 amino acids. Trimming removed 0 bases at V and 1 base at J, with 16 bases between. Germline V gene sequence: CDR1 SGHVS, CDR2 FQNEAQ. Drawing the rest from reference TRBV7-8 and TRBJ2-1, the complete variable domain is GAGVSQSPRYKVAKRGQDVALRCDPISGHVSLFWYQQALGQGPEFLTYFQNEAQLDKSGLPSDRFFAERPEGSVSTLKIQRTQQEDSAVYLCASSLARTARQSYNEQFFGPGTRLTVL.

V usage is TRBV10-3 and J usage is TRBJ2-7; possible D gene TRBD1, 6 bases. V was trimmed by 10 bases and J by 12 bases, leaving 25 bases between them. Germline CDR1 reads ENHRY; CDR2 reads SYGVKD. The CDR3 spans 13 residues. CDR3 protein: CATGDTHDGNWYF. In DNA, the CDR3 is TGTGCCACCGGGGACACTCACGACGGAAACTGGTACTTC.

The chain links TRBV7-9 to TRBJ2-5; D uncertain. The germline CDR1 and CDR2 sequences are SEHNR and FQNEAQ (reference sequence). This CDR3 contains 13 residues. V dropped 1 base and J dropped 4 bases, with 7 bases sitting between them. CDR3 nucleotides: TGTGCCAGCAGCTTAGTGACTCCAGAGACCCAGTACTTC. This gives the protein CASSLVTPETQYF.

V and J are TRBV28 and TRBJ2-7; 8 nucleotides align to TRBD2. The CDR3 consists of 18 residues. Trimming took 6 bases from V and 0 from J; bases not matched to a gene: 16. In germline, CDR1 is MDHEN, CDR2 SYDVKM. Here the CDR3 reads CASSLAGVPPGSSYEQYF. The CDR3 DNA reads as TGTGCCAGCAGCCTAGCGGGCGTCCCTCCCGGGAGCTCCTACGAGCAGTACTTC.

The CDR3 loop is CASSIWQGTNTGELFF. DNA of the CDR3: TGTGCCAGTAGTATTTGGCAGGGTACGAACACCGGGGAGCTGTTTTTT. V gene TRBV19 combines with J gene TRBJ2-2, with D tentatively TRBD1 (5 bases). Looked up from germline, CDR1 is LNHDA and CDR2 is SQIVND (reference sequence). Trimming left V 3 bases short and J 0 bases short, with 11 bases between. CDR3 length: 16 residues.

The chain combines TRBV5-4 with TRBJ1-2; possibly TRBD1 for D (6 bases). Trimming left V 3 bases short and J 4 bases short, with 16 bases between. Germline V gene data show CDR1 as SGHNT and CDR2 as YYREEE (reference sequence). The CDR3 has 15 amino acids. CDR3 nucleotide sequence: TGTGCCAGCAGCTGGTTTCAGGGGTTTATCTATGGCTACACCTTC. This translates into CASSWFQGFIYGYTF.

V gene TRBV5-4 combines with J gene TRBJ2-1; TRBD2 aligns across 12 bases. The germline CDR1 and CDR2 sequences are SGHNT and YYREEE (reference sequence). V lost 4 bases to trimming and J lost 6 bases; unmatched junction nucleotides: 8. The CDR3 contains 16 residues. CDR3 sequence (DNA): TGTGCCAGCAGCCATCAAACTAGCGGGAGGTCCAATGAGCAGTTCTTC. Encoded protein: CASSHQTSGRSNEQFF.

In its sample, this clone was seen once. The rearrangement uses TRBV21-1 and TRBJ1-5. TRBV21-1 has pseudogene status. The CDR3 runs to 17 residues. CDR3 DNA: TGTGCCAGCAGCAAAGAAGAGAGGGAAGGGGGCAATCAGCCCCAGCATTTT. The encoded protein is CASSKEEREGGNQPQHF.

The rearrangement joins TRBV18 to TRBJ2-7; TRBD1 matches at 7 bases. V trimming: 1 base; J trimming: 1 base; junction bases outside the gene matches: 7. The CDR3 runs to 16 residues. Germline V gene data show CDR1 as KGHSH and CDR2 as LQKENI. The CDR3 DNA follows: TGTGCCAGCTCACCACATGACAGGGTTCCATCCTACGAGCAGTACTTC. It specifies CASSPHDRVPSYEQYF.

This chain connects TRBV19 to TRBJ1-5, with 7 bases aligning to TRBD1. CDR3 size: 17 residues. Germline CDR1 reads LNHDA; CDR2 reads SQIVND (reference sequence). V was pared by 0 bases and J by 1 base, with 6 bases of the junction left unmatched. The CDR3 protein is CASSIDKGAKSNQPQHF. The CDR3 DNA follows: TGTGCCAGTAGTATAGATAAGGGGGCGAAGAGCAATCAGCCCCAGCATTTT.

The CDR3 DNA reads TGCGCCAGCAGCTTGGAGGGCCAGGGGGCTAGCGGGAGGGCCCGGGATACGCAGTATTTT. Its translation: CASSLEGQGASGRARDTQYF. The chain employs TRBV5-1 and TRBJ2-3; 12 bases map to TRBD2. The CDR3 consists of 20 residues. Germline V lookup: CDR1 SGHRS, CDR2 YFSETQ. The V gene end was trimmed by 0 bases and the J gene end by 6 bases; junction bases not matched to a gene: 17.

This chain joins TRBV5-1 and TRBJ2-2; D possibly corresponds to TRBD2 (5 bases). V was cut by 3 bases and J by 5 bases, with 14 bases left in between. Germline values: CDR1 SGHRS, CDR2 YFSETQ. The length of the CDR3 is 15 residues. For the CDR3, the DNA is TGCGCCAGCAGCTGGGTGGGAGAGAGTACCGGGGAGCTGTTTTTT. Translating it yields CASSWVGESTGELFF.

This clone occurred once. This chain uses TRBV7-8 with TRBJ1-1; D perhaps matches TRBD1 (6 bases). V was pared by 5 bases and J by 11 bases, with 39 bases between. Germline V gene sequence: CDR1 SGHVS, CDR2 FQNEAQ. The CDR3 covers 20 residues. In DNA, the CDR3 is TGTGCCAGCAGCATCCACAGACAGGTACCGGTGCTTATAACGGTGTTAGAGGCTTTCTTT. Translating gives CASSIHRQVPVLITVLEAFF. Variable domain in full (rest from reference TRBV7-8 and TRBJ1-1): GAGVSQSPRYKVAKRGQDVALRCDPISGHVSLFWYQQALGQGPEFLTYFQNEAQLDKSGLPSDRFFAERPEGSVSTLKIQRTQQEDSAVYLCASSIHRQVPVLITVLEAFFGQGTRLTVV.

This clone was observed a single time. The chain recombines TRBV20-1 with TRBJ2-2; the D is unclear. The CDR3 consists of 11 residues. V was shortened by 3 bases and J by 3 bases, with 2 bases between the two germline ends. Germline CDR1 DFQATT, CDR2 SNEGSKA (reference sequence). Here the CDR3 reads CSARDTGELFF. CDR3 nucleotide sequence: TGCAGTGCTAGGGACACCGGGGAGCTGTTTTTT.

V gene TRBV2 combines with J gene TRBJ1-4; 7 bases agree with TRBD1. CDR3 length: 14 residues. The germline CDR1 and CDR2 sequences are SNHLY and FYNNEI. The V and J ends lost 6 bases and 3 bases, in that order; junction bases with no gene match: 4. The CDR3 region is CASREGAANEKLFF. DNA for the CDR3: TGTGCCAGCAGGGAGGGGGCGGCTAATGAAAAACTGTTTTTT.

Only one count was recorded for this clone. This rearrangement joins TRBV30 to TRBJ1-1; 9 nucleotides line up with TRBD1. CDR1 and CDR2 from the germline V gene are GTSNPN and SVGIG (reference sequence). Trimming cost V 4 bases and J 2 bases; bases outside gene matches: 2. This CDR3 contains 13 residues. The CDR3 bases are TGTGCCTGGACTACAGGGGGCAACACTGAAGCTTTCTTT. This gives the protein CAWTTGGNTEAFF.

The V call is TRBV7-9, the J call TRBJ2-7; 8 nucleotides line up with TRBD2. The CDR3 consists of 17 residues. Germline-derived CDR1 and CDR2 are SEHNR and FQNEAQ (reference sequence). After removal of 5 bases from V and 0 bases from J, the junction contained 12 bases not matched to a gene. CDR3 DNA: TGTGCCAGCAGCCCCGGCCCGGGAGGGTCCCGCTCCTACGAGCAGTACTTC. It is translated as CASSPGPGGSRSYEQYF.

This clone is a singleton in its sample. The chain is built from TRBV7-9 and TRBJ2-7, with 7 positions matching TRBD1. The CDR3 has 17 amino acids. The V gene end was trimmed by 5 bases and the J gene end by 4 bases; junction bases not matched to a gene: 17. From germline, CDR1 is SEHNR and CDR2 FQNEAQ (reference sequence). CDR3 coding DNA: TGTGCCAGCAGCCTTAGCTTCCAACAGGGGCCGAGTTACGAGCAGTACTTC. This encodes CASSLSFQQGPSYEQYF.

The chain recombines TRBV19 with TRBJ1-1, with D unclear. The CDR3 runs 15 residues. CDR1 is LNHDA, CDR2 SQIVND, per germline (reference sequence). Trimming took 5 bases from V and 3 from J, leaving 16 bases between them. Here the CDR3 reads CASSAPGPRDTEAFF. The CDR3 nucleotides are TGTGCCAGTAGTGCCCCCGGGCCAAGGGACACTGAAGCTTTCTTT. The full variable domain, completed using reference TRBV19 and TRBJ1-1, is DGGITQSPKYLFRKEGQNVTLSCEQNLNHDAMYWYRQDPGQGLRLIYYSQIVNDFQKGDIAEGYSVSREKKESFPLTVTSAQKNPTAFYLCASSAPGPRDTEAFFGQGTRLTVV.

This rearrangement joins TRBV4-3 to TRBJ1-5; D is uncertain. Trimming left V 0 bases short and J 9 bases short, with 15 bases between. This CDR3 contains 15 residues. The germline V gene encodes CDR1 LGHNA and CDR2 YSLEER. This chain's CDR3 is CASSQEAAGNSPQHF. The CDR3 nucleotides read TGCGCCAGCAGCCAAGAGGCAGCGGGGAATTCGCCCCAGCATTTT.

The CDR3 DNA is TGTGCCAGCTGCCGGACAGGGGCAAACACCGGGGAGCTGTTTTTT. It specifies CASCRTGANTGELFF. This chain joins TRBV6-1 and TRBJ2-2; 9 bases fit TRBD1. The J segment lost 2 bases and the V segment lost 8 bases, leaving 6 bases of the junction unmatched. Per germline, CDR1 MNHNS and CDR2 SASEGT. The CDR3 consists of 15 residues.